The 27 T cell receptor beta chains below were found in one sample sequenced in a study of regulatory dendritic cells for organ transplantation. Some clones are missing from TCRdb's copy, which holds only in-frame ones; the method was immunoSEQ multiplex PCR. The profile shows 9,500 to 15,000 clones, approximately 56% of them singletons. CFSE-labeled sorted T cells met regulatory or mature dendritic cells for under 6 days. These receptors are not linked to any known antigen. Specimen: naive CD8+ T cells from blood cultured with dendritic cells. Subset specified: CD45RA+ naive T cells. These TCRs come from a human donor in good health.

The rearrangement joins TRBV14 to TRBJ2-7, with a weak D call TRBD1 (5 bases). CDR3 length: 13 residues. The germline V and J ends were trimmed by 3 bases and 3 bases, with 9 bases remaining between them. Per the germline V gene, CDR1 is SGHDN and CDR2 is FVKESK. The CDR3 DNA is TGTGCCAGCAGCCACCAGGACAACTACGAGCAGTACTTC. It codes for CASSHQDNYEQYF.

Written as DNA, the CDR3 is TGTGCCAGCAGCCTATCGAGCGGGGGGGCCTACGAGCAGTACTTC. It specifies CASSLSSGGAYEQYF. The chain uses TRBV6-4 and TRBJ2-7; 10 nucleotides line up with TRBD2. Germline lookup yields CDR1 MRHNA and CDR2 SNTAGT. The CDR3 is made up of 15 amino acids. The V segment lost 6 bases and the J segment 2 bases; nucleotides outside the gene matches: 7.

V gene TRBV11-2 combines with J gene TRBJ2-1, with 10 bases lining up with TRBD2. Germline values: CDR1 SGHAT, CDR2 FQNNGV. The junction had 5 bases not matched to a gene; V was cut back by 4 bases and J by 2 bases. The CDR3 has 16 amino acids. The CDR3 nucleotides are TGTGCCAGCAGCTCTAGCGGGGGAGCCACCTACAATGAGCAGTTCTTC. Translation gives CASSSSGGATYNEQFF.

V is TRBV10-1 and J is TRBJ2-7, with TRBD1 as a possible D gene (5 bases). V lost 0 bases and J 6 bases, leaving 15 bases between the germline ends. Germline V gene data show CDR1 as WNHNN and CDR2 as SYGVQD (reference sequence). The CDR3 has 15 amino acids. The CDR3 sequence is CASSESQAQALEQYF. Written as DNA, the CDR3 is TGCGCCAGCAGTGAGTCGCAGGCACAGGCACTCGAGCAGTACTTC.

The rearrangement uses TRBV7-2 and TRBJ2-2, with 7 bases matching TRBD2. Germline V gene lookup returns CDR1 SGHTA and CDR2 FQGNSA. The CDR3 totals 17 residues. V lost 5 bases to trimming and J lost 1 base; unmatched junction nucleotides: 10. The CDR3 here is CASSPPVGLGNTGELFF. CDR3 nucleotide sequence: TGTGCCAGCAGCCCCCCGGTCGGACTAGGGAACACCGGGGAGCTGTTTTTT.

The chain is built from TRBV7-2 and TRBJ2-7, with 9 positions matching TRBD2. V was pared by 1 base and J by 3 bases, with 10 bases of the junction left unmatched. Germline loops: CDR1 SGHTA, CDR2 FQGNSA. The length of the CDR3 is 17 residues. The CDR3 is CASSLVLLAGEDYEQYF. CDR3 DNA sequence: TGTGCCAGCAGCTTAGTACTGTTAGCGGGGGAGGACTACGAGCAGTACTTC.

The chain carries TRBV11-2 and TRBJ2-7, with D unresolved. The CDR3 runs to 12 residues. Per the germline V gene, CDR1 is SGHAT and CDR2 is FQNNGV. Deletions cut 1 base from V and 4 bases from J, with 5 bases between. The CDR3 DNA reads TGTGCCAGCAGCTTAGTGCTATACGAGCAGTACTTC. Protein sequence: CASSLVLYEQYF.

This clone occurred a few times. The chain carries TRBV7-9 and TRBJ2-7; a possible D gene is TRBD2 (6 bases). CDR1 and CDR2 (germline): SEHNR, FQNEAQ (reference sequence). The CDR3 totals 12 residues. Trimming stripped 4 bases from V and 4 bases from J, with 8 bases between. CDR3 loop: CASSWGEYEQYF. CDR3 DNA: TGTGCCAGCAGCTGGGGGGAATACGAGCAGTACTTC.

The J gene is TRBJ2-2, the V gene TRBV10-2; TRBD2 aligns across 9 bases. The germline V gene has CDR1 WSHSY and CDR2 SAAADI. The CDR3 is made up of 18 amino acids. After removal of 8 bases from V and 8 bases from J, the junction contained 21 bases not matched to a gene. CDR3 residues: CASAGPTRLAGRGGELFF. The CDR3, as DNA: TGCGCCAGCGCCGGACCCACTCGGCTAGCGGGGAGGGGTGGGGAGCTGTTTTTT.

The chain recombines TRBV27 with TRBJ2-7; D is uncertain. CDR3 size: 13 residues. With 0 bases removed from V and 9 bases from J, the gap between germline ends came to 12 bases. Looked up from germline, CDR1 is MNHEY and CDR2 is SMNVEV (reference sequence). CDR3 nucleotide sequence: TGTGCCAGCAGTTTATCCCTGGATTCAGGGCAGTACTTC. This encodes CASSLSLDSGQYF.

The CDR3 sequence: CASSQVGTGGNTEAFF. DNA of the CDR3: TGCGCCAGCAGCCAAGTCGGGACAGGGGGGAACACTGAAGCTTTCTTT. The V and J genes are TRBV4-1 and TRBJ1-1; 11 nucleotides align to TRBD1. CDR3 length: 16 amino acids. Germline V gene sequence: CDR1 MGHRA, CDR2 YSYEKL. The V gene end was trimmed by 1 base and the J gene end by 1 base; junction bases not matched to a gene: 2.

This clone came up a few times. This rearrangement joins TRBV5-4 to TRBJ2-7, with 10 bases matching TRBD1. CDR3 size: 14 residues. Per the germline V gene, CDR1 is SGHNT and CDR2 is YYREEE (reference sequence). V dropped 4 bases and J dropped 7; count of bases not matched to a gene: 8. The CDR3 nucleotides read TGTGCCAGCAGCACTCGACAGGGGGCAAGGGAGCAGTACTTC. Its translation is CASSTRQGAREQYF. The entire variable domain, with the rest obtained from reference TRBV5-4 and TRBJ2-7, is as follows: ETGVTQSPTHLIKTRGQQVTLRCSSQSGHNTVSWYQQALGQGPQFIFQYYREEENGRGNFPPRFSGLQFPNYSSELNVNALELDDSALYLCASSTRQGAREQYFGPGTRLTVT.

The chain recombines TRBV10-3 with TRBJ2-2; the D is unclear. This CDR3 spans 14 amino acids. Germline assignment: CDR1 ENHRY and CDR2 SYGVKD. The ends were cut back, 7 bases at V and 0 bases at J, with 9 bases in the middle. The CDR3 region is CAITTETNTGELFF. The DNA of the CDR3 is TGTGCCATCACCACAGAAACGAACACCGGGGAGCTGTTTTTT.

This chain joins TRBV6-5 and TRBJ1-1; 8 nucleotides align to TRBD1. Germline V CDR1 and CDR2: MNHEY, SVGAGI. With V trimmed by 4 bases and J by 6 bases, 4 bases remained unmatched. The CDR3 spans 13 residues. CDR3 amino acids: CASSWTGSAEAFF. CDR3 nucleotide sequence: TGTGCCAGCAGTTGGACAGGGTCGGCTGAAGCTTTCTTT.

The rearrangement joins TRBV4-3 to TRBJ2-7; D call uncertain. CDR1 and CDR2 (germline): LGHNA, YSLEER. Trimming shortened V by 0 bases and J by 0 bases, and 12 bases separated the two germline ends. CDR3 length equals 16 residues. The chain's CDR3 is CASSQDFSVSSYEQYF. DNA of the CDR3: TGCGCCAGCAGCCAAGACTTCAGCGTCAGCTCCTACGAGCAGTACTTC.

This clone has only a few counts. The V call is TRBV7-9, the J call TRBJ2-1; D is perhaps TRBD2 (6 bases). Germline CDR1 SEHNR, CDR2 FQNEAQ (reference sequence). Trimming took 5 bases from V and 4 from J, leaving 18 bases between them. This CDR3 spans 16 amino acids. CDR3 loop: CASSLWGGAAYNEQFF. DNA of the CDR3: TGTGCCAGCAGCCTTTGGGGCGGGGCGGCATACAATGAGCAGTTCTTC.

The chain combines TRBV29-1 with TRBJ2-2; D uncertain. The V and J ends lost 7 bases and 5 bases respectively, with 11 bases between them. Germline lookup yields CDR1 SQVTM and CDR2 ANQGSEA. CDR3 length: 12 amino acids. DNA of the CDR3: TGCAGCGCCGTGAAGAGTACCGGGGAGCTGTTTTTT. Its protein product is CSAVKSTGELFF.

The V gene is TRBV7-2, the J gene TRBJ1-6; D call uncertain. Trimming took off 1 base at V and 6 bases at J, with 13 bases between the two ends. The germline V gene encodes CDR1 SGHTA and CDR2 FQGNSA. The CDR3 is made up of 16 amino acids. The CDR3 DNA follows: TGTGCCAGCAGCTTAGGCAACGGACTGTCTAATTCACCCCTCCACTTT. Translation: CASSLGNGLSNSPLHF.

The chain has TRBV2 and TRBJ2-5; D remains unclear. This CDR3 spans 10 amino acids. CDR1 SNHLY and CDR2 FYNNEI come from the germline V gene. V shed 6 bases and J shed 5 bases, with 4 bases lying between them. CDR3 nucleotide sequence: TGTGCCAGCAGAGAGGAGACCCAGTACTTC. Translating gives CASREETQYF.

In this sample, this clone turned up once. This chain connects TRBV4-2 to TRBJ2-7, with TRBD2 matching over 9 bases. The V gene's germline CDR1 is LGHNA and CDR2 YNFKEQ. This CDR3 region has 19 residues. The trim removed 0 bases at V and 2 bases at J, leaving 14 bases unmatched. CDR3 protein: CASSQDRGGIAGAAYEQYF. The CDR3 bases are TGTGCCAGCAGCCAAGATCGAGGAGGCATAGCGGGGGCCGCCTACGAGCAGTACTTC.

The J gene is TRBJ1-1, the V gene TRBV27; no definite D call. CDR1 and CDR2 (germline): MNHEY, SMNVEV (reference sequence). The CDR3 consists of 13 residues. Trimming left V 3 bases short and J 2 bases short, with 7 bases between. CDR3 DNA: TGTGCCAGCAGTTTCGCGGATAACACTGAAGCTTTCTTT. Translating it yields CASSFADNTEAFF.

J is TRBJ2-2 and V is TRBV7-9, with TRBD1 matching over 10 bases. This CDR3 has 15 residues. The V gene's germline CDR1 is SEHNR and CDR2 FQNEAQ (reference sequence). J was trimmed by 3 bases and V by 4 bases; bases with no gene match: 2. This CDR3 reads CASSSGQGYTGELFF. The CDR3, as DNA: TGTGCCAGCAGCTCGGGACAGGGGTACACCGGGGAGCTGTTTTTT.

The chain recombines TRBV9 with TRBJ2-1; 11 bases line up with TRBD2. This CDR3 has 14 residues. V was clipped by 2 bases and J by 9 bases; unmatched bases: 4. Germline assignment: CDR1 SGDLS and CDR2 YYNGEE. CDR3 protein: CASSVGLAGGEQFF. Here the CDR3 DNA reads TGTGCCAGCAGCGTCGGGCTAGCGGGGGGTGAGCAGTTCTTC.

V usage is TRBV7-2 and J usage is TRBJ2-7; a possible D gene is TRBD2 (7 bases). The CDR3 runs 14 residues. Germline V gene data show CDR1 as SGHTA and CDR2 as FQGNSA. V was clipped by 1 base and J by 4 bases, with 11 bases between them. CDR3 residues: CASSLGAGAYEQYF. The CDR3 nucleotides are TGTGCCAGCAGCTTAGGCGCGGGGGCGTACGAGCAGTACTTC. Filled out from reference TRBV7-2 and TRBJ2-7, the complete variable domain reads GAGVSQSPSNKVTEKGKDVELRCDPISGHTALYWYRQSLGQGLEFLIYFQGNSAPDKSGLPSDRFSAERTGGSVSTLTIQRTQQEDSAVYLCASSLGAGAYEQYFGPGTRLTVT.

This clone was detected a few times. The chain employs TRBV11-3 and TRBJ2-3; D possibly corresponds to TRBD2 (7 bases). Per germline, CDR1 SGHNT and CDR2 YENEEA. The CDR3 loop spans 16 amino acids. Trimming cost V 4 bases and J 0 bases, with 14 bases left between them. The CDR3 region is CASSSWGGPSTDTQYF. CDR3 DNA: TGTGCCAGCAGCTCATGGGGGGGGCCGAGCACAGATACGCAGTATTTT. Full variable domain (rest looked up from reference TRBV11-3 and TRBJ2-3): EAGVVQSPRYKIIEKKQPVAFWCNPISGHNTLYWYLQNLGQGPELLIRYENEEAVDDSQLPKDRFSAERLKGVDSTLKIQPAELGDSAVYLCASSSWGGPSTDTQYFGPGTRLTVL.

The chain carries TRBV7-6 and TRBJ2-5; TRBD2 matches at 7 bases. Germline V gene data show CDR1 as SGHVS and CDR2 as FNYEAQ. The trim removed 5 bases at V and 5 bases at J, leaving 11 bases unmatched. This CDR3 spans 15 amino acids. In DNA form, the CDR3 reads TGTGCCAGCAGCCCGGAGACTAGCTTACCTGAGACCCAGTACTTC. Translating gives CASSPETSLPETQYF.

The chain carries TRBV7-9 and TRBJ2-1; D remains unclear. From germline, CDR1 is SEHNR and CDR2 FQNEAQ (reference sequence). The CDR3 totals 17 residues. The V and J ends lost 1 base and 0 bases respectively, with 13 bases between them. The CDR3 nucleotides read TGTGCCAGCAGCTTAGGAGGTCACGGTCTCTCCTACAATGAGCAGTTCTTC. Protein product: CASSLGGHGLSYNEQFF. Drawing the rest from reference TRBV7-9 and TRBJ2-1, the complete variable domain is DTGVSQNPRHKITKRGQNVTFRCDPISEHNRLYWYRQTLGQGPEFLTYFQNEAQLEKSRLLSDRFSAERPKGSFSTLEIQRTEQGDSAMYLCASSLGGHGLSYNEQFFGPGTRLTVL.